This TCR beta chain was found in a study of blood T cell repertoires in COVID-19. Across the study: COVID-19 samples collected from the United States, Italy and Spain covered acute and convalescent phases. PBMCs, B-cell-depleted T cells, or T cells were the source of the cDNA or gDNA that made up the material.

Original analysis: Using reference gene primer amplification, nucleated cell counts were estimated. Clones were sequenced by immunoSEQ multiplex PCR, and TCRdb holds only the in-frame ones, with some missing. V and J calls and clone size are those listed in that table; D and trimming were worked out from the DNA. This sample has over 150,000 clones; less than 90% occur once, and the top ten carry about 1.1%. Germline V gene data show CDR1 as MNHEY and CDR2 as SVGAGI. The CDR3 loop spans 15 amino acids. Deletions cut 0 bases from V and 2 bases from J, with 8 bases between. The chain has TRBV6-5 and TRBJ1-5; D is undetermined. Sequenced input: peripheral blood. The sequence came from a young man with acute or convalescent COVID-19. CDR3 DNA sequence: TGTGCCAGCAGTTACTCGAACGGGGGCAATCAGCCCCAGCATTTT. Translating it yields CASSYSNGGNQPQHF.